This TCR beta chain was identified in a study of T cells expressing NK-cell markers. Study in general: There were seven HCMV-seropositive donors and one seronegative donor among the eight sequenced.

As for this clonotype: Antigen: not known.

Study outcomes and limitations: These same clonotypes (in four donors) also led the CD3+CD56-NKG2C+ fraction. In a group of about 6 donors, dominant NKG2C+ clonotypes represented 1.0-7.0% of CD8+ T cells.

The CDR3 extends over 12 amino acids. The V gene's germline CDR1 is SGHRS and CDR2 YFSETQ. Making the TCR beta cDNA relied on 5'RACE template switching with UMIs. TCRdb derives one entry per CDR3 protein from the 5' RACE reads, leaving out DNA. The sample totals 450,000 to 600,000 distinct CDR3 sequences. Sequences were obtained from blood T cells: a sorted CD56 or NKG2C T cell subset, CD4+ or CD8+ T cells, or bulk PBMC T cells (not recorded which). The genes are TRBV5-1 and TRBJ2-7. The clonotype originates from a man between 18 and 35 years old in good health. The CDR3 sequence is CASRGDSYEQYF.